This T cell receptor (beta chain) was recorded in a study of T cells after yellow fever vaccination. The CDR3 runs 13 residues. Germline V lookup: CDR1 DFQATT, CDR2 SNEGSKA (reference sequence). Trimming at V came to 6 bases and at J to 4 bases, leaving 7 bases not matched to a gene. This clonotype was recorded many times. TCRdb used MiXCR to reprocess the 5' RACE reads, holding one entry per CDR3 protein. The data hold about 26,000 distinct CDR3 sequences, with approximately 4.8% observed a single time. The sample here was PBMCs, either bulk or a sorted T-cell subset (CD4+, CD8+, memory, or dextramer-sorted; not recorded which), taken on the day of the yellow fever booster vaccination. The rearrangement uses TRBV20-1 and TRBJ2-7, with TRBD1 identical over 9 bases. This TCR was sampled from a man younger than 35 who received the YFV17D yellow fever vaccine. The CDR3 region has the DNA TGCAGTGCCCCGGGACAGGGCAAATACGAGCAGTACTTC. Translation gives CSAPGQGKYEQYF.